This T cell receptor (beta chain) was sequenced for a study of cytomegalovirus exposure and HLA in healthy donors. Looking at the study overall: Within an early data release were about 80 million unique TCRs drawn from HLA-typed donors.

The CDR3 runs to 15 residues. Trimming took off 1 base at V and 4 bases at J, with 14 bases between the two ends. Germline CDR1 reads WNHNN; CDR2 reads SYGVQD (reference sequence). A multiplex PCR was run with 60 Vbeta primers and 13 Jbeta primers. Authors' processing steps: In a later analysis, some 80 million unique TCR beta chains included roughly 11 million shared by two or more donors. Repertoires were generated with immunoSEQ multiplex PCR, while TCRdb's copy carries only in-frame clones and drops some. The V and J calls and the clone size are those of that table, but D and trimming were determined from the DNA. Of 200,000 to 250,000 clones in the sample, around 80% were seen once. Study outcomes and limitations: Of the V segments, some could not be distinguished, including TRBV6-2 and TRBV6-3, and were excluded.

Notes on this clone: Its antigen is not known.

The material sequenced was PBMCs. The TCR originated in a boy younger than 18 in good health and CMV-seronegative. This sequence joins TRBV10-1 and TRBJ2-7; D is unclear. CDR3 nucleotide sequence: TGCGCCAGCAGTGAGTACGACTCGAGCGCGTACGAGCAGTACTTC. This encodes CASSEYDSSAYEQYF.